This T cell receptor beta chain was identified during a study of cytomegalovirus exposure and HLA in healthy donors. The primer mix had 60 Vbeta and 13 Jbeta primers. Generated by immunoSEQ multiplex PCR, the TCRdb table keeps only in-frame clones and is missing some. The table has more than 150,000 clones, around three quarters seen once. Trimming removed 4 bases at V and 6 bases at J, with 13 bases between. CDR3 length: 14 residues. Germline V gene sequence: CDR1 LNHNV, CDR2 YYDKDF (reference sequence). The sample taken for sequencing was PBMCs. This clonotype was obtained from a woman aged 50 to 60 in good health and CMV-seropositive. This rearrangement joins TRBV15 to TRBJ1-5; the D gene is possibly TRBD1 (6 bases). The CDR3 protein is CATSMAGAGQPQHF. CDR3 sequence (DNA): TGTGCCACCAGCATGGCAGGGGCAGGTCAGCCCCAGCATTTT.